This T cell receptor beta chain was retrieved from a study of cytomegalovirus exposure and HLA in healthy donors. The donors were in the 120-subject validation cohort, distinct from the approximately 700-subject first cohort. The CDR3 loop spans 15 amino acids. V was pared by 0 bases and J by 4 bases, with 6 bases of the junction left unmatched. The germline V gene has CDR1 SGHDT and CDR2 YYEEEE. A word on this clone: The target antigen is unknown.

Findings and caveats of the study: In a later analysis, first-cohort TCR clusters were found to tend to co-occur in the 130 or so validation repertoires. Generally TCR sequences proved uncommon, though certain public TCRs appeared in numerous donors.

Clones were read by immunoSEQ multiplex PCR, and TCRdb kept only the in-frame ones, dropping some. Altogether about 160,000 clones are present, roughly 91% being singletons, with the ten largest covering around 10%. Source material: PBMCs. This chain joins TRBV5-6 and TRBJ2-7; 8 bases map to TRBD2. This TCR came from a young woman in good health and CMV-seropositive. The CDR3 DNA follows: TGTGCCAGCAGCTTGGCCGGACTAGCTGATTACGAGCAGTACTTC. Residues: CASSLAGLADYEQYF.